The present T cell receptor beta chain was sequenced within a study of OX40 agonist ivuxolimab in advanced cancers. V was shortened by 3 bases and J by 4 bases, with 12 bases between the two germline ends. The CDR3 length is 14 residues. Germline V CDR1 and CDR2: SGHTA, FQGTGA. Some clones are missing from TCRdb's copy, which holds only in-frame ones; the method was immunoSEQ multiplex PCR. Of almost 90,000 clones detected, about 86% appear once; the ten largest clones hold around 1.5%. The source is an adult with an advanced solid tumor such as melanoma, head and neck, liver or kidney cancer. This specimen consisted of CD4+ or CD8+ T cells sorted from blood, obtained in a trial of the OX40 agonist ivuxolimab. This chain uses TRBV7-3 with TRBJ1-1; no clear D. CDR3 sequence: CASSLVGGTTEAFF. In DNA, the CDR3 is TGTGCCAGCAGCTTGGTAGGTGGTACCACTGAAGCTTTCTTT. The full variable domain, completed using reference TRBV7-3 and TRBJ1-1, is GAGVSQTPSNKVTEKGKYVELRCDPISGHTALYWYRQSLGQGPEFLIYFQGTGAADDSGLPNDRFFAVRPEGSVSTLKIQRTERGDSAVYLCASSLVGGTTEAFFGQGTRLTVV.